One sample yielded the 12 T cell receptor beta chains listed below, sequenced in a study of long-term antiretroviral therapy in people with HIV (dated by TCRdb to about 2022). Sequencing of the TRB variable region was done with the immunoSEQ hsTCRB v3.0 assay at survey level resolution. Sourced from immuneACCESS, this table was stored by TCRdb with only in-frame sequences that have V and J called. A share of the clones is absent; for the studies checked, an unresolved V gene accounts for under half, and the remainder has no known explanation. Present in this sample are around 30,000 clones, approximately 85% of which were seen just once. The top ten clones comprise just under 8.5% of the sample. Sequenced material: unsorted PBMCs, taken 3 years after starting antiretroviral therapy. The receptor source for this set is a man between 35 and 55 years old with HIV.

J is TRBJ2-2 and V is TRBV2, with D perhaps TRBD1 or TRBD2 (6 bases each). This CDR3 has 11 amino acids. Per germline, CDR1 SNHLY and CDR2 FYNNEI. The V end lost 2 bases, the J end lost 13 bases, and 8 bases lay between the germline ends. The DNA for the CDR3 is TGTGCCAGCAGTGAACGGGGGCGGCTGTTTTTT. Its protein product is CASSERGRLFF.

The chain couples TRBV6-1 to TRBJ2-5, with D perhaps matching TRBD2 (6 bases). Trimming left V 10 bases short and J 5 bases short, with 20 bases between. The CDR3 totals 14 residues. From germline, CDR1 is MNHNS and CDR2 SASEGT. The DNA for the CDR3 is TGTGCCACTTGGGACCCAGGGACTCGGGAGACCCAGTACTTC. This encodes CATWDPGTRETQYF.

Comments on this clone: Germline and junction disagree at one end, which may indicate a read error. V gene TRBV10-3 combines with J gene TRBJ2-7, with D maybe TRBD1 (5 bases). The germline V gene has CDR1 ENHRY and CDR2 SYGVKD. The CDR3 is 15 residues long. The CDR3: CAISESLTPATVLNF. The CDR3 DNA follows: TGTGCCATCAGTGAGTCTCTGACACCGGCGACAGTTTTGAACTTC.

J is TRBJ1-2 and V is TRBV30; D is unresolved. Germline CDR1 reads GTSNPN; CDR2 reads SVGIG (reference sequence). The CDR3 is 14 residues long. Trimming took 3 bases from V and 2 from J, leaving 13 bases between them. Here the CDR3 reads CAWRPLGGNYGYTF. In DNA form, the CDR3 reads TGTGCCTGGAGGCCCTTGGGCGGAAACTATGGCTACACCTTC.

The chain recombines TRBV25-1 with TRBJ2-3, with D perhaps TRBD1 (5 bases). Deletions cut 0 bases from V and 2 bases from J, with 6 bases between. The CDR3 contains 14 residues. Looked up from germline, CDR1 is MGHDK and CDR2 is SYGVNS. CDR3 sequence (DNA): TGTGCCAGCAGTGAATACAGGGACACAGATACGCAGTATTTT. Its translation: CASSEYRDTDTQYF.

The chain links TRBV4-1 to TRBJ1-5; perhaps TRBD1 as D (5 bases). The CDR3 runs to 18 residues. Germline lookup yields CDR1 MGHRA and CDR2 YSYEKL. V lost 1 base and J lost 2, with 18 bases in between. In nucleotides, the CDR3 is TGCGCCAGCAGCCAAGGTGGGGCACGCCAGAGGGGCAATCAGCCCCAGCATTTT. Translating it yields CASSQGGARQRGNQPQHF.

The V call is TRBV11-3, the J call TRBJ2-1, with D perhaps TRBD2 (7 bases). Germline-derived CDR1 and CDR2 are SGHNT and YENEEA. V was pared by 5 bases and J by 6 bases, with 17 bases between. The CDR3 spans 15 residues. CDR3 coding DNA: TGTGCCAGCAGCCCGTCTGGGGGGGCAGTCAATGAGCAGTTCTTC. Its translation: CASSPSGGAVNEQFF.

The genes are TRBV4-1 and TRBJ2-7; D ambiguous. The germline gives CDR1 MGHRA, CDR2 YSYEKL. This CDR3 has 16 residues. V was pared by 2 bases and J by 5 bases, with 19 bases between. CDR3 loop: CASSQLSVSSRDEQYF. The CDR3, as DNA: TGCGCCAGCAGCCAATTATCGGTGTCGAGTAGGGACGAGCAGTACTTC.

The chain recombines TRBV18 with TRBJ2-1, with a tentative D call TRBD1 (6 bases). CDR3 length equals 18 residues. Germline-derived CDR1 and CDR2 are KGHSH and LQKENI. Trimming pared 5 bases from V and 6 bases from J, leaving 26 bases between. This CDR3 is CASSTGLTGLRKGNEQFF. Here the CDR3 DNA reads TGTGCCAGCTCAACAGGGCTAACGGGATTAAGAAAAGGCAATGAGCAGTTCTTC.

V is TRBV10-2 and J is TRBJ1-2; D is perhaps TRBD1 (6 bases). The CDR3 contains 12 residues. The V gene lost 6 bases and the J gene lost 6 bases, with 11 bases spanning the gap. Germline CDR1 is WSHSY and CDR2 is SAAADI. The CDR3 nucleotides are TGCGCCAGCAGGGCAGGGGTCGATGGCTACACCTTC. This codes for CASRAGVDGYTF.

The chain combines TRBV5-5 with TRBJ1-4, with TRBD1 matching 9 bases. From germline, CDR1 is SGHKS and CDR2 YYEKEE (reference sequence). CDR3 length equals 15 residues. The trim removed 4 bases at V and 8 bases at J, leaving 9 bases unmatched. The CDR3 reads CASSVPGTGIEKLFF. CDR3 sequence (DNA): TGTGCCAGCAGCGTACCCGGGACAGGGATCGAAAAACTGTTTTTT. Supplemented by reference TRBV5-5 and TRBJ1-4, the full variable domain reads DAGVTQSPTHLIKTRGQQVTLRCSPISGHKSVSWYQQVLGQGPQFIFQYYEKEERGRGNFPDRFSARQFPNYSSELNVNALLLGDSALYLCASSVPGTGIEKLFFGSGTQLSVL.

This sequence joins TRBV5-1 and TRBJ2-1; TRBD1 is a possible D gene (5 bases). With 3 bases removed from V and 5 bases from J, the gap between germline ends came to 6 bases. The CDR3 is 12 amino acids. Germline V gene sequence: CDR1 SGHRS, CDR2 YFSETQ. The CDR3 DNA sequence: TGCGCCAGCAGCTGGACAAACAATGAGCAGTTCTTC. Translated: CASSWTNNEQFF. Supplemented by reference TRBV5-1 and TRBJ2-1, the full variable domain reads KAGVTQTPRYLIKTRGQQVTLSCSPISGHRSVSWYQQTPGQGLQFLFEYFSETQRNKGNFPGRFSGRQFSNSRSEMNVSTLELGDSALYLCASSWTNNEQFFGPGTRLTVL.